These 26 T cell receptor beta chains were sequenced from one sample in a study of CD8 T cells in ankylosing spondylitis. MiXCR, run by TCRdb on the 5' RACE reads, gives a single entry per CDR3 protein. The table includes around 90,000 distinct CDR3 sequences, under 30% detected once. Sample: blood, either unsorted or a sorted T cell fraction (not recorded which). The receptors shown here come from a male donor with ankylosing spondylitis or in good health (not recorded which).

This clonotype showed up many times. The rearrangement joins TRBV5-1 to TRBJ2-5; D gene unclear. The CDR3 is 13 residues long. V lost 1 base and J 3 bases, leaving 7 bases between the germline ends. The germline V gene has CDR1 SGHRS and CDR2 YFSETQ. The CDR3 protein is CASSLPEEETQYF. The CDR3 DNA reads TGCGCCAGCAGCTTGCCTGAGGAAGAGACCCAGTACTTC.

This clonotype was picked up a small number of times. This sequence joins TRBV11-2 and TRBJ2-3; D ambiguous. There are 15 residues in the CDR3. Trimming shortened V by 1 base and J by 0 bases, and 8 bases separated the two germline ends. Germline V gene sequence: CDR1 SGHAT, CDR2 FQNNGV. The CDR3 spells CASSLVSFSTDTQYF. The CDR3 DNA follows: TGTGCCAGCAGCTTAGTCTCATTCAGCACAGATACGCAGTATTTT.

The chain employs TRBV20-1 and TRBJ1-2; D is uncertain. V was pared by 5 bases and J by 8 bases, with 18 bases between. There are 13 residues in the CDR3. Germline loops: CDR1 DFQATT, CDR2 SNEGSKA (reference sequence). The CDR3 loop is CSASDTTRRGYTF. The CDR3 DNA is TGCAGTGCTTCAGACACCACCCGACGGGGCTACACCTTC.

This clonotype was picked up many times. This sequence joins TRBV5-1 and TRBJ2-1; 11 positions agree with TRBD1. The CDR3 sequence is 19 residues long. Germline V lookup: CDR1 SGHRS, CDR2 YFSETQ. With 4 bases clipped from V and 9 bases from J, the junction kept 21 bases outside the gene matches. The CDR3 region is CASSTDRGLSPGRGGEQFF. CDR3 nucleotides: TGCGCCAGCAGCACGGACAGGGGGCTGTCCCCTGGGAGGGGGGGTGAGCAGTTCTTC.

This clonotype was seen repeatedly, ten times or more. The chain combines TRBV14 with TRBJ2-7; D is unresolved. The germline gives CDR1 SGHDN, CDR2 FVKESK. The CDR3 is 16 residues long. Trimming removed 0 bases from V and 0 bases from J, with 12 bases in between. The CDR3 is CASSQDSYTSSYEQYF. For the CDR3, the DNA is TGTGCCAGCAGCCAAGACTCCTATACAAGCTCCTACGAGCAGTACTTC. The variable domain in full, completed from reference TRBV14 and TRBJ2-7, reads EAGVTQFPSHSVIEKGQTVTLRCDPISGHDNLYWYRRVMGKEIKFLLHFVKESKQDESGMPNNRFLAERTGGTYSTLKVQPAELEDSGVYFCASSQDSYTSSYEQYFGPGTRLTVT.

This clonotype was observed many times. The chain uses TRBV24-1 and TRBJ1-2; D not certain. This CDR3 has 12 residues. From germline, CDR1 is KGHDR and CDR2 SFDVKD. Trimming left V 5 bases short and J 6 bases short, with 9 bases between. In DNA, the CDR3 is TGTGCCACCAGTGCGGGAAGTGATGGCTACACCTTC. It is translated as CATSAGSDGYTF.

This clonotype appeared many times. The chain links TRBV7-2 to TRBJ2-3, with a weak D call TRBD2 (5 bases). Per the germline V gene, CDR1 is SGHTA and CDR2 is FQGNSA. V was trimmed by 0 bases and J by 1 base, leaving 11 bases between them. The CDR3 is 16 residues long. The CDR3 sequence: CASSLALVEGTDTQYF. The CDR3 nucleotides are TGTGCCAGCAGCTTAGCACTGGTGGAGGGCACAGATACGCAGTATTTT.

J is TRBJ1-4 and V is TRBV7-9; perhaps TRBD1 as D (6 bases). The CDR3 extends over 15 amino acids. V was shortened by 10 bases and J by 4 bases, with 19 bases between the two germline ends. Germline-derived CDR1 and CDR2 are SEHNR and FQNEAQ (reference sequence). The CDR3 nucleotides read TGTGCCACCCCGGACCTGACAGGAAATAATGAAAAACTGTTTTTT. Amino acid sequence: CATPDLTGNNEKLFF.

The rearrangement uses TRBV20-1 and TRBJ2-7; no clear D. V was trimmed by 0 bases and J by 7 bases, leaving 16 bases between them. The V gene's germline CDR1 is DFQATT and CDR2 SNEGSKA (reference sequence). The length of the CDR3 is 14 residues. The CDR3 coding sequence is TGCAGTGCTAGAGATCACCAAGGATTGAGGGAGCAGTACGTC. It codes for CSARDHQGLREQYV.

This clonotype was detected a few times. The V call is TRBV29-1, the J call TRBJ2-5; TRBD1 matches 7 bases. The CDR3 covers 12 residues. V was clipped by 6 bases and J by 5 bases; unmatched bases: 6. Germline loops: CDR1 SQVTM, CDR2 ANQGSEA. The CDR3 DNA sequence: TGCAGCGTCGACAGGGTCGATGAGACCCAGTACTTC. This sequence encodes CSVDRVDETQYF.

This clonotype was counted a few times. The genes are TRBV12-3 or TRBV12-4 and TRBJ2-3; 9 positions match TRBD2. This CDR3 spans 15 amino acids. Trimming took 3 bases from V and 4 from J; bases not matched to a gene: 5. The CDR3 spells CASSFLLAGSDTQYF. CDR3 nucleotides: TGTGCCAGCAGTTTTCTGCTAGCGGGGTCAGATACGCAGTATTTT.

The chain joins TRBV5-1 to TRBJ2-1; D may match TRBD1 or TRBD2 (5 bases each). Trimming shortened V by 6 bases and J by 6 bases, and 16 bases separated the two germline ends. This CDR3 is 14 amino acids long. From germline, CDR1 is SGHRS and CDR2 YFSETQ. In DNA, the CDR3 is TGCGCCAGCACCAGACGGGACCCCCGCAATGAGCAGTTCTTC. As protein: CASTRRDPRNEQFF.

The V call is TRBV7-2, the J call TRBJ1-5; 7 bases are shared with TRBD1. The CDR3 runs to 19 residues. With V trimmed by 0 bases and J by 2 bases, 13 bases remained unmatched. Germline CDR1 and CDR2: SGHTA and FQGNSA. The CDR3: CASSLAWLGGLRRNQPQHF. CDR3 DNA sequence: TGTGCCAGCAGCTTAGCTTGGTTAGGGGGCTTACGACGCAATCAGCCCCAGCATTTT.

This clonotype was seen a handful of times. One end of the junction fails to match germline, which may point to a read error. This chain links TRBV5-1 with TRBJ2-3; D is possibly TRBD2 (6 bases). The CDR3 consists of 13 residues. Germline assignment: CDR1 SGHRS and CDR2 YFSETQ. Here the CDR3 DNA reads TGTGCCAGCAGCTTGGCGGGAACAGATACGCAGTATTTT. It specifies CASSLAGTDTQYF.

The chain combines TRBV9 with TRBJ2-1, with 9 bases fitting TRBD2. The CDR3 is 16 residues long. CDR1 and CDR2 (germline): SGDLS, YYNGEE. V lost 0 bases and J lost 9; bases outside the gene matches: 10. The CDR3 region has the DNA TGTGCCAGCAGCGTAGGAGGCGGGGGGGCTCCGGGTGAGCAGTTCTTC. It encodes CASSVGGGGAPGEQFF.

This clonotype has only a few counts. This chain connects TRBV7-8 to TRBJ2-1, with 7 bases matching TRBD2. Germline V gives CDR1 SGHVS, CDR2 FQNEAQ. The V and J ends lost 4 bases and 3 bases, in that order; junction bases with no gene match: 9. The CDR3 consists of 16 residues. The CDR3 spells CASSSRWSSGYNEQFF. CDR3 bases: TGTGCCAGCAGCTCGCGGTGGTCTAGCGGCTACAATGAGCAGTTCTTC.

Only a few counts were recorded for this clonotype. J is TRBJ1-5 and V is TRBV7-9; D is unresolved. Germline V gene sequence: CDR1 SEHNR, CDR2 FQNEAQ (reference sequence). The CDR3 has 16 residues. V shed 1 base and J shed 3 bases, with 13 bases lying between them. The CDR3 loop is CASSLGEQFFNQPQHF. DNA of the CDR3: TGTGCCAGCAGCTTAGGGGAGCAGTTTTTCAATCAGCCCCAGCATTTT.

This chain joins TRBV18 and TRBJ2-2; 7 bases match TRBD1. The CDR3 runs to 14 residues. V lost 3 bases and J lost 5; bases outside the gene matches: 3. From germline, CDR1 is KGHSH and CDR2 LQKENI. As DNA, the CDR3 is TGTGCCAGCTCACCGGGACAGAGAACCGGGGAGCTGTTTTTT. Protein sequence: CASSPGQRTGELFF.

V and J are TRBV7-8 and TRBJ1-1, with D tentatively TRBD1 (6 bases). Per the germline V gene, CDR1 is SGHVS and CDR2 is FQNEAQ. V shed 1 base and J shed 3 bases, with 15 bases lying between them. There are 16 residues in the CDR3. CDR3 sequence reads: CASSLGRRGLDTEAFF. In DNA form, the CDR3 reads TGTGCCAGCAGCTTAGGCCGCAGGGGTTTGGACACTGAAGCTTTCTTT.

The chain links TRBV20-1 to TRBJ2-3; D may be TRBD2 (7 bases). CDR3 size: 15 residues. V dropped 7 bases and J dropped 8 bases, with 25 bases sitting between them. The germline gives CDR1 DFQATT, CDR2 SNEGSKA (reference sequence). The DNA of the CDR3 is TGCAGTGTAGGGATCGCCAGGGGAGGGGATTCTACGCAGTATTTT. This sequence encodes CSVGIARGGDSTQYF.

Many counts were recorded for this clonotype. CDR3 DNA sequence: TGTGCCAGCAGTCACGGGACTAGCGGGGGACAAATCCAAGAGACCCAGTACTTC. It encodes CASSHGTSGGQIQETQYF. The chain uses TRBV6-5 and TRBJ2-5, with 14 positions matching TRBD2. The CDR3 covers 18 residues. Per germline, CDR1 MNHEY and CDR2 SVGAGI. With V trimmed by 5 bases and J by 1 base, 9 bases remained unmatched.

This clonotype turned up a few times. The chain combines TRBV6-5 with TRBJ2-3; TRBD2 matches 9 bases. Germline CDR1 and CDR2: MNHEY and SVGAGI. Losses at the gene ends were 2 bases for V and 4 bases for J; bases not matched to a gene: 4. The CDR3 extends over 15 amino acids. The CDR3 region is CASSYVAGESDTQYF. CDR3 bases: TGTGCCAGCAGTTACGTAGCGGGAGAGTCAGATACGCAGTATTTT.

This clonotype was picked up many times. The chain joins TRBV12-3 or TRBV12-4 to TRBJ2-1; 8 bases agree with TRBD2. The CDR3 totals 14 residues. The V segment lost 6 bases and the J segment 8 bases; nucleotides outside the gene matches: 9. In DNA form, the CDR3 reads TGTGCCAGCAGGGCGGGACTAGGGGGACATGAGCAGTTCTTC. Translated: CASRAGLGGHEQFF.

The CDR3 reads CASSLGTGGYIHRQYF. Here the CDR3 DNA reads TGTGCCAGCAGTTTAGGGACAGGGGGTTATATCCACCGACAGTACTTC. This sequence joins TRBV27 and TRBJ2-4; the match to TRBD1 covers 11 bases. J was trimmed by 13 bases and V by 2 bases; bases with no gene match: 13. The CDR3 contains 16 residues. Germline CDR1 reads MNHEY; CDR2 reads SMNVEV (reference sequence).

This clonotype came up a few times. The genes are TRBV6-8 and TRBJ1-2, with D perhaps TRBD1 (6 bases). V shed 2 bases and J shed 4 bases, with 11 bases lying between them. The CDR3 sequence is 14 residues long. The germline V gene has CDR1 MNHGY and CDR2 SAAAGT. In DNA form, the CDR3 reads TGTGCCAGCAGTTACCCGACAGGTCCCTATGGCTACACCTTC. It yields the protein CASSYPTGPYGYTF.

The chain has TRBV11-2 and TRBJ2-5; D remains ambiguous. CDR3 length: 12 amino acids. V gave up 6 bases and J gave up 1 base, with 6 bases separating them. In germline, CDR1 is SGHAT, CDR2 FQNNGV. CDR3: CASSWFQETQYF. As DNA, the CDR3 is TGTGCCAGCAGTTGGTTCCAAGAGACCCAGTACTTC.